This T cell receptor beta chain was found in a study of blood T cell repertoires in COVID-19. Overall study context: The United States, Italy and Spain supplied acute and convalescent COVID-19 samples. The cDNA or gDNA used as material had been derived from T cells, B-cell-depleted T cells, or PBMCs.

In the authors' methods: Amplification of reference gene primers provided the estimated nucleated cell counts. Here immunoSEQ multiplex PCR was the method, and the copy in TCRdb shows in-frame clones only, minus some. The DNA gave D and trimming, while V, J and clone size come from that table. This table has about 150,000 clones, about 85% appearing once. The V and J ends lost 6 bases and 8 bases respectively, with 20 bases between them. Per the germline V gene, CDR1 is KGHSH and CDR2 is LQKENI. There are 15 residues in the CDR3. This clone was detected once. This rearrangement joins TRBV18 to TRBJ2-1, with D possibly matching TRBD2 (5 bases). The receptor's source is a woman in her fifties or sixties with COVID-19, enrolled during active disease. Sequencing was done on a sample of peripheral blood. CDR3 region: CASSPASGFSDEQFF. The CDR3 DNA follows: TGTGCCAGCTCCCCGGCTAGTGGATTTAGCGATGAGCAGTTCTTC. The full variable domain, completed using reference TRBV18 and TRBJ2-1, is NAGVMQNPRHLVRRRGQEARLRCSPMKGHSHVYWYRQLPEEGLKFMVYLQKENIIDESGMPKERFSAEFPKEGPSILRIQQVVRGDSAAYFCASSPASGFSDEQFFGPGTRLTVL.